Listed below are T cell receptor beta chains from one sample, sequenced in a study of identical twins. From the 5' RACE reads, TCRdb called clonotypes with MiXCR, one entry per CDR3 protein. The data contain 220,000 or so distinct CDR3 sequences, approximately 7% of them singletons. These data were also filed under a second study, of yellow fever vaccine responses in identical twins.

The sample was memory (CD45RO+) T cells sorted from blood. These receptors were collected from a young woman in good health. The CDR3 runs from the conserved cysteine through the conserved F or W. A D gene is named only where the DNA matches it firmly. Clone size appears in some rows only: once, few, many, or a class for an expanded clone.

cdr3_length	clone_size	j_call	d_call	v_call	cdr3_aa
15	few	TRBJ1-2	TRBD1	TRBV7-8	CASSFQRTGNYGYTF
14	NA	TRBJ2-7	NA	TRBV4-1	CASSYGGTTYEQYF
17	many	TRBJ2-2	TRBD1	TRBV5-1	CASSLGFGRGFTGELFF
19	NA	TRBJ2-3	NA	TRBV7-8	CASSLDLGRPGARGDTQYF
21	NA	TRBJ2-1	TRBD2	TRBV3-1	CASSQDRRGPVPSSGRNEQFF
15	many	TRBJ1-6	TRBD1	TRBV5-5	CASSLERQGGSPLHF
12	NA	TRBJ1-3	NA	TRBV7-9	CASQGNGNTIYF
12	few	TRBJ2-2	NA	TRBV28	CASIQNTGELFF
16	few	TRBJ2-1	NA	TRBV20-1	CSVRRQGFVSYNEQFF
16	NA	TRBJ2-1	TRBD1	TRBV28	CASSSVGQGTDNEQFF
13	NA	TRBJ2-2	NA	TRBV3-1	CASSSAYTGELFF
14	many	TRBJ2-3	TRBD1	TRBV28	CASRQGFGTDTQYF
14	many	TRBJ2-3	NA	TRBV24-1	CATSDWRTIDTQYF
14	NA	TRBJ1-1	NA	TRBV18	CASSPISGMAEAFF
16	few	TRBJ2-2	TRBD1	TRBV6-5	CASSYSTGEKTGELFF
16	NA	TRBJ2-3	NA	TRBV10-1	CASSESTLAGQDTQYF
16	many	TRBJ1-6	TRBD1	TRBV4-1	CASSQDLGQTNSPLHF
19	few	TRBJ2-1	NA	TRBV11-1	CASILQQREVLGFFNEQFF
16	NA	TRBJ2-1	NA	TRBV24-1	CATSDPRPQAYNEQFF
15	NA	TRBJ2-5	NA	TRBV15	CATSRVVGGQETQYF
11	NA	TRBJ1-2	NA	TRBV28	CATGRSYGYTF
14	many	TRBJ2-1	NA	TRBV14	CASSQDWGQGARFF
14	few	TRBJ1-2	NA	TRBV6-1	CASSREFLDYGYTF
12	few	TRBJ2-3	NA	TRBV20-1	CSARGFLDTQYF
11	many	TRBJ2-2	NA	TRBV10-3	CAIKTSGELFF
13	NA	TRBJ2-3	TRBD2	TRBV12-3/TRBV12-4	CASSGRAADTQYF
16	few	TRBJ2-5	TRBD2	TRBV4-2	CASSHASGGAEETQYF
13	few	TRBJ2-7	TRBD2	TRBV28	CASLTSGSHEQYF
16	few	TRBJ2-1	TRBD2	TRBV7-3	CASSSQAAGGPHEQFF
21	few	TRBJ2-6	TRBD1	TRBV4-2	CASSGAWVGQGKKSGANVLTF
13	many	TRBJ1-1	TRBD1	TRBV14	CASRRTGVLEAFF
15	few	TRBJ2-1	NA	TRBV15	CATSRDKRTYNEQFF
13	NA	TRBJ1-1	NA	TRBV12-3/TRBV12-4	CASSLKGYTEAFF
16	NA	TRBJ2-2	NA	TRBV4-2	CASSQGFRGSTGELFF
13	many	TRBJ2-3	NA	TRBV7-9	CASSPGLSDTQYF
13	many	TRBJ2-7	TRBD1	TRBV20-1	CSAPADRGYEQYF
14	few	TRBJ2-1	TRBD2	TRBV10-3	CAISEYSGINEQFF
14	NA	TRBJ2-1	TRBD1	TRBV6-1	CASTRTGNHNEQFF
16	NA	TRBJ1-4	TRBD1	TRBV7-2	CASSLVAAGGGEKLFF
11	many	TRBJ2-2	NA	TRBV12-3/TRBV12-4	CASMRLGELFF
15	NA	TRBJ2-2	NA	TRBV7-2	CASWGGRENTGELFF
13	many	TRBJ1-5	NA	TRBV19	CASSSRVDQPQHF
15	many	TRBJ2-1	TRBD1	TRBV5-1	CASSSSTGAYNEQFF
14	many	TRBJ1-3	NA	TRBV7-9	CASSLTISGNTIYF
15	NA	TRBJ2-3	NA	TRBV9	CASSVAGGYTDTQYF